This TCR beta chain stems from a study of T cell responses to AZD1222 COVID-19 vaccine. This clone was observed a handful of times. After removal of 4 bases from V and 5 bases from J, the junction contained 7 bases not matched to a gene. CDR1 and CDR2 (germline): SNHLY, FYNNEI. This CDR3 spans 14 amino acids. The repertoire was sequenced with immunoSEQ multiplex PCR; TCRdb's copy has only in-frame clones and lacks some. The profile shows 150,000 to 200,000 clones, about 91% of them singletons. The chain carries TRBV2 and TRBJ2-7, with 8 bases matching TRBD1. This receptor was obtained from an adult who received the AZD1222 COVID-19 vaccine. Sequencing used peripheral blood, obtained 28 days after the second AZD1222 dose. CDR3 in amino acids: CASSVGTGFDEQYF. The CDR3 DNA follows: TGTGCCAGCAGTGTCGGGACAGGCTTCGACGAGCAGTACTTC. The complete variable domain, with remaining parts taken from reference TRBV2 and TRBJ2-7, reads EPEVTQTPSHQVTQMGQEVILRCVPISNHLYFYWYRQILGQKVEFLVSFYNNEISEKSEIFDDQFSVERPDGSNFTLKIRSTKLEDSAMYFCASSVGTGFDEQYFGPGTRLTVT.